There are a few counts of the clone carrying this T cell receptor (beta chain). As yet, its antigen is unknown. The V end lost 1 base, the J end lost 4 bases, and 5 bases lay between the germline ends. Germline V gene data show CDR1 as MGHDK and CDR2 as SYGVNS. The CDR3 contains 13 residues. This sample is drawn from a study of response to subunit inactivated influenza vaccine. The study, taken as a whole, reports: Authors suggested each seasonal flu vaccination may recruit only limited numbers of new T cells.

From the RT-PCR reads, TCRdb called clonotypes with MiXCR, one entry per CDR3 protein. The sample shows approximately 700,000 distinct CDR3 sequences, less than 20% of them seen only once. The chain couples TRBV25-1 to TRBJ2-1; D is unclear. The source is a man between 50 and 59 years old who received an inactivated influenza vaccine. The sequences come from PBMCs from blood, collected about 11 days after vaccination. Here the CDR3 DNA reads TGTGCCAGCAGTGAATTGGTTTACAATGAGCAGTTCTTC. This translates into CASSELVYNEQFF.